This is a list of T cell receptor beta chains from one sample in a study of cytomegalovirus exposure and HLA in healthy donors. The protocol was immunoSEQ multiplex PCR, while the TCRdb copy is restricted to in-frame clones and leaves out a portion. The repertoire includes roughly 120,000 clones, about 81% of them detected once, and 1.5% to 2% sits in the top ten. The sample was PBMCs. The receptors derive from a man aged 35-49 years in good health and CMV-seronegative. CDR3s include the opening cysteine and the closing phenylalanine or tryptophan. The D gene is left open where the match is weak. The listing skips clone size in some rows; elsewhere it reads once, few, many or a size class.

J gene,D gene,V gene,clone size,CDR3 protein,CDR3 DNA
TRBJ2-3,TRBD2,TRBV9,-,CASSASGRQDTQYF,TGTGCCAGCAGCGCTAGCGGGAGGCAAGATACGCAGTATTTT
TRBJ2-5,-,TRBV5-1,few,CASSVGGRKETQYF,TGCGCCAGCAGCGTAGGCGGGCGAAAAGAGACCCAGTACTTC
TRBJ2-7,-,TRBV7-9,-,CASSLSVVSYEQYF,TGTGCCAGCAGCTTATCCGTTGTGTCCTACGAGCAGTACTTC
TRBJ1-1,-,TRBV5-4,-,CASSFGEGSKVTEAFF,TGTGCCAGCAGCTTCGGAGAGGGTTCGAAAGTGACTGAAGCTTTCTTT
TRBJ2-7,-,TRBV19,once,CASTKQGSYEQYF,TGTGCCAGCACAAAGCAGGGTTCCTACGAGCAGTACTTC
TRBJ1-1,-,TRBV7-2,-,CASSDAGQGNTEAFF,TGTGCCAGCAGCGACGCTGGGCAGGGAAACACTGAAGCTTTCTTT
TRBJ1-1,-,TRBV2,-,CASGTTTEAFF,TGTGCCAGCGGGACAACCACTGAAGCTTTCTTT
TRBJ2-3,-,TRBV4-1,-,CASNQEAQSTDTQYF,TGCGCCAGCAACCAAGAAGCACAGAGCACAGATACGCAGTATTTT
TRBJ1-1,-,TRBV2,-,CASSEALGRVRTFF,TGTGCCAGCAGTGAAGCGCTAGGGAGGGTGAGGACTTTCTTT
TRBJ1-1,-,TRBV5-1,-,CASRLVQGLDTEAFF,TGCGCCAGCAGACTTGTCCAGGGGTTGGACACTGAAGCTTTCTTT
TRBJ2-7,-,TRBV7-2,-,CASSFSSYEQYF,TGTGCCAGCAGCTTTAGCTCCTACGAGCAGTACTTC
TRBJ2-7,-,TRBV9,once,CASSSGRESYEQYF,TGTGCCAGCAGCTCCGGACGGGAATCCTACGAGCAGTACTTC
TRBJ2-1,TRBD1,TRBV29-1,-,CSVSLTGTGTGEQFF,TGCAGCGTTTCCCTCACCGGGACAGGGACGGGTGAGCAGTTCTTC
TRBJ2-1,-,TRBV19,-,CASSISGGPGASYNEQFF,TGTGCCAGTAGTATATCCGGCGGGCCAGGGGCTTCCTACAATGAGCAGTTCTTC
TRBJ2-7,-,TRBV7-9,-,CASSLARGYYEQYF,TGTGCCAGCAGCTTAGCCAGGGGTTACTACGAGCAGTACTTC
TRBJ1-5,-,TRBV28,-,CASSFGAAPQHF,TGTGCCAGCAGTTTCGGTGCGGCGCCCCAGCATTTT
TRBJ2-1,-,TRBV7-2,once,CASSLGGPGTYNEQFF,TGTGCCAGCAGCTTAGGAGGGCCTGGGACCTACAATGAGCAGTTCTTC
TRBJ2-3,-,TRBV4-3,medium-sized,CASSQGLQGSDTQYF,TGCGCCAGCAGCCAAGGACTCCAGGGCTCAGATACGCAGTATTTT
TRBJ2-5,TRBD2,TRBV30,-,CAWKIAGGKETQYF,TGTGCCTGGAAGATAGCGGGAGGGAAGGAGACCCAGTACTTC
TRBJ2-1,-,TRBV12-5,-,CASGPPDSSYNEQFF,TGTGCTAGTGGTCCCCCCGACAGCTCCTACAATGAGCAGTTCTTC
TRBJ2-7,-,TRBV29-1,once,CSVGREAYEQYF,TGCAGCGTGGGCAGGGAAGCCTACGAGCAGTACTTC
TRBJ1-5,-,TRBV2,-,CASSDRASNQPQHF,TGTGCCAGCAGTGACAGGGCTAGCAATCAGCCCCAGCATTTT
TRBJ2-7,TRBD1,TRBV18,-,CASSRTGGAGYEQYF,TGTGCCAGCTCTCGAACAGGGGGCGCGGGGTACGAGCAGTACTTC
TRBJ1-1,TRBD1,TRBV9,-,CASSDVRTGSTEAFF,TGTGCCAGCAGCGACGTACGGACAGGGTCCACTGAAGCTTTCTTT
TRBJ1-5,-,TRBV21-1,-,CASSLSRQPQHF,TGTGCCAGCAGCCTCTCCAGGCAGCCCCAGCATTTT
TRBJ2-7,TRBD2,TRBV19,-,CASKASGGTYEQYF,TGTGCCAGTAAGGCTAGCGGGGGGACGTACGAGCAGTACTTC
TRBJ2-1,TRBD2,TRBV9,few,CASSVVPSGSYNEQFF,TGTGCCAGCAGCGTAGTCCCTAGCGGGAGTTACAATGAGCAGTTCTTC
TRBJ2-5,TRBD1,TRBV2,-,CASSRTGVGETQYF,TGTGCCAGCAGCCGGACAGGAGTAGGAGAGACCCAGTACTTC
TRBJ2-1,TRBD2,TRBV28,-,CASSAPGLAGGEQFF,TGTGCCAGCAGTGCCCCGGGACTAGCGGGAGGTGAGCAGTTCTTC
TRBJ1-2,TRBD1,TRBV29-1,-,CSVATTGGGYGYTF,TGCAGCGTTGCAACGACAGGGGGCGGCTATGGCTACACCTTC
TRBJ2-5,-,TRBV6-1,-,CASSEALAKETQYF,TGTGCCAGCAGTGAAGCGCTAGCTAAAGAGACCCAGTACTTC
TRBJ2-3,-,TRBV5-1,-,CASSSGTYNTDTQYF,TGCGCCAGCAGCTCAGGGACATACAACACAGATACGCAGTATTTT
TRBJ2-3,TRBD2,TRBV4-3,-,CASSQGGGAWDTQYF,TGCGCCAGCAGCCAAGGGGGAGGGGCGTGGGATACGCAGTATTTT
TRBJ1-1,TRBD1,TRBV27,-,CASSERTGGYTEAFF,TGTGCCAGCAGTGAACGGACAGGCGGGTACACTGAAGCTTTCTTT
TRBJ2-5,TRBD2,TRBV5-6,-,CASSSTSGRVGETQYF,TGTGCCAGCAGCTCGACTAGCGGGAGGGTAGGAGAGACCCAGTACTTC
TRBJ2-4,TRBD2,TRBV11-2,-,CASSAASGNIQYF,TGTGCCAGCAGCGCGGCTAGCGGAAACATTCAGTACTTC
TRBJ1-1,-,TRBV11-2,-,CASSLYPPGFAEAFF,TGTGCCAGCAGCCTCTACCCCCCCGGGTTTGCTGAAGCTTTCTTT
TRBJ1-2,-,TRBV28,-,CASTEQGIRGYTF,TGTGCCAGCACCGAACAGGGCATTCGTGGCTACACCTTC